The 20 T cell receptor beta chains below come from one sample, sequenced in a study of identical twins. Via MiXCR, TCRdb re-called the 5' RACE reads, giving one row per CDR3 protein. The sample carries 500,000 to 650,000 distinct CDR3 sequences, 7.1% recorded once. These data are also associated with another study on yellow fever vaccine responses in identical twins.

Sequenced material: PBMCs. The receptor set was obtained from a woman between 18 and 29 years old in good health.

This clonotype was picked up a small number of times. This chain links TRBV5-1 with TRBJ2-2, with D perhaps matching TRBD1 (6 bases). Trimming took off 2 bases at V and 5 bases at J, with 16 bases between the two ends. The germline gives CDR1 SGHRS, CDR2 YFSETQ. The CDR3 sequence is 16 residues long. CDR3 DNA: TGCGCCAGCAGCTTCGAACAGGGCCCCCCAACCGGGGAGCTGTTTTTT. This gives the protein CASSFEQGPPTGELFF.

The rearrangement links TRBV19 to TRBJ2-5; the D call may be TRBD1 or TRBD2 (5 bases each). V was cut by 3 bases and J by 2 bases, with 13 bases left in between. From germline, CDR1 is LNHDA and CDR2 SQIVND (reference sequence). CDR3 size: 15 residues. This chain's CDR3 is CASSMGVLQQETQYF. In DNA form, the CDR3 reads TGTGCCAGTAGTATGGGGGTCCTTCAACAAGAGACCCAGTACTTC.

Ten or more counts support this clonotype. This sequence joins TRBV2 and TRBJ1-4; D is unresolved. Germline V CDR1 and CDR2: SNHLY, FYNNEI. The CDR3 is made up of 13 amino acids. The V and J ends lost 6 bases and 7 bases respectively, with 12 bases between them. The CDR3 DNA reads as TGTGCCAGCAGAATGGATTTTCGTGAAAAACTGTTTTTT. Its translation is CASRMDFREKLFF. Supplemented by reference TRBV2 and TRBJ1-4, the full variable domain reads EPEVTQTPSHQVTQMGQEVILRCVPISNHLYFYWYRQILGQKVEFLVSFYNNEISEKSEIFDDQFSVERPDGSNFTLKIRSTKLEDSAMYFCASRMDFREKLFFGSGTQLSVL.

The table lists this clonotype with a few counts. This chain connects TRBV6-1 to TRBJ2-4; TRBD2 matches 13 bases. CDR1 and CDR2 (germline): MNHNS, SASEGT. The CDR3 extends over 18 amino acids. Unmatched junction bases numbered 8, after V lost 6 bases and J lost 0 bases. CDR3 in amino acids: CASSLTSGGSIAKNIQYF. CDR3 nucleotide sequence: TGTGCCAGCAGCCTGACTAGCGGGGGGTCAATAGCCAAAAACATTCAGTACTTC.

This clonotype was seen a handful of times. V is TRBV12-3 or TRBV12-4 and J is TRBJ2-1; 12 positions agree with TRBD2. CDR3 size: 14 residues. V dropped 6 bases and J dropped 9; count of bases not matched to a gene: 6. The CDR3 coding sequence is TGTGCCAGCAGCGAGACTAGCGGGAGAGCTGAGCAGTTCTTC. It specifies CASSETSGRAEQFF.

This clonotype has a single count. This CDR3 is CASRRLGATGANVLTF. CDR3 nucleotides: TGTGCCAGCAGAAGACTGGGGGCCACTGGGGCCAACGTCCTGACTTTC. The chain employs TRBV3-1 and TRBJ2-6; TRBD1 is a possible D gene (6 bases). The V and J ends lost 6 bases and 2 bases respectively, with 14 bases between them. The germline CDR1 and CDR2 sequences are LGHDT and YNNKEL (reference sequence). The CDR3 is made up of 16 amino acids. Full variable domain (remainder filled in from reference TRBV3-1 and TRBJ2-6): DTAVSQTPKYLVTQMGNDKSIKCEQNLGHDTMYWYKQDSKKFLKIMFSYNNKELIINETVPNRFSPKSPDKAHLNLHINSLELGDSAVYFCASRRLGATGANVLTFGAGSRLTVL.

This chain joins TRBV6-1 and TRBJ1-2, with TRBD1 matching 7 bases. With V trimmed by 10 bases and J by 7 bases, 12 bases remained unmatched. The germline gives CDR1 MNHNS, CDR2 SASEGT. CDR3 size: 13 residues. The CDR3: CATRQGIYGGYTF. The CDR3 bases are TGTGCCACCCGACAGGGTATCTATGGTGGCTACACCTTC.

The genes are TRBV2 and TRBJ2-5; 7 bases map to TRBD1. V was pared by 2 bases and J by 1 base, with 10 bases of the junction left unmatched. CDR1 is SNHLY, CDR2 FYNNEI, per germline. The CDR3 sequence is 17 residues long. The CDR3 DNA sequence: TGTGCCAGCAGTGAAAGGGGGCGGGCCCCAGTCCAAGAGACCCAGTACTTC. Residues: CASSERGRAPVQETQYF. The complete variable domain, with remaining parts taken from reference TRBV2 and TRBJ2-5, reads EPEVTQTPSHQVTQMGQEVILRCVPISNHLYFYWYRQILGQKVEFLVSFYNNEISEKSEIFDDQFSVERPDGSNFTLKIRSTKLEDSAMYFCASSERGRAPVQETQYFGPGTRLLVL.

This clonotype was seen more than once but under ten times. The chain employs TRBV12-3 or TRBV12-4 and TRBJ2-2; the match to TRBD1 covers 7 bases. The CDR3 totals 17 residues. V lost 4 bases and J lost 0; bases outside the gene matches: 8. CDR3 nucleotide sequence: TGTGCCAGCAGTTCCCCGACAGGGTACACGAACACCGGGGAGCTGTTTTTT. Encoded protein: CASSSPTGYTNTGELFF.

This clonotype was seen only a few times. The chain joins TRBV2 to TRBJ2-7; D is possibly TRBD2 (6 bases). Trimming cost V 3 bases and J 0 bases, with 9 bases left between them. Germline values: CDR1 SNHLY, CDR2 FYNNEI. The CDR3 is 14 residues long. CDR3 sequence reads: CASSDNGSSYEQYF. The CDR3 coding sequence is TGTGCCAGCAGTGATAACGGGAGCTCCTACGAGCAGTACTTC.

The genes are TRBV24-1 and TRBJ2-1; D gene uncertain. CDR1 is KGHDR and CDR2 is SFDVKD in the germline V gene. The CDR3 is 13 residues long. V was clipped by 1 base and J by 8 bases, with 8 bases between them. DNA of the CDR3: TGTGCCACCAGTGATTTTTCCGGTCATGAGCAGTTCTTC. Translated: CATSDFSGHEQFF.

CDR3 loop: CASSTTSHRELFF. Here the CDR3 DNA reads TGTGCCAGCAGTACGACTAGCCACAGGGAGCTGTTTTTT. This chain uses TRBV28 with TRBJ2-2, with 7 bases identical to TRBD2. V shed 5 bases and J 9 bases; nucleotides not matched to a gene: 6. This CDR3 is 13 amino acids long. The germline gives CDR1 MDHEN, CDR2 SYDVKM. Filled out from reference TRBV28 and TRBJ2-2, the complete variable domain reads DVKVTQSSRYLVKRTGEKVFLECVQDMDHENMFWYRQDPGLGLRLIYFSYDVKMKEKGDIPEGYSVSREKKERFSLILESASTNQTSMYLCASSTTSHRELFFGEGSRLTVL.

Many counts were recorded for this clonotype. V is TRBV7-6 and J is TRBJ2-3, with 12 bases that match TRBD1. CDR3 size: 16 residues. Germline trimming cut 1 base from V and 3 bases from J; bases unmatched to any gene: 2. The germline V gene encodes CDR1 SGHVS and CDR2 FNYEAQ. The CDR3 DNA reads as TGTGCCAGCAGCTTAGAGGGACAGGGGGCAACAGATACGCAGTATTTT. Translated, it gives CASSLEGQGATDTQYF. Full variable domain (outside the CDR3, taken from reference TRBV7-6 and TRBJ2-3): GAGVSQSPRYKVTKRGQDVALRCDPISGHVSLYWYRQALGQGPEFLTYFNYEAQQDKSGLPNDRFSAERPEGSISTLTIQRTEQRDSAMYRCASSLEGQGATDTQYFGPGTRLTVL.

This clonotype was seen more than once but under ten times. Here the CDR3 DNA reads TGCGCCAGCAGCCAGAGCCCGGGACAGGGGCAGACCCAGTACTTC. It codes for CASSQSPGQGQTQYF. The rearrangement joins TRBV4-1 to TRBJ2-5; 10 bases align to TRBD1. The V segment lost 3 bases and the J segment 6 bases; nucleotides outside the gene matches: 7. The CDR3 consists of 15 residues. Germline values: CDR1 MGHRA, CDR2 YSYEKL.

This clonotype was seen many times. This CDR3 is CASSICGRVTIYEQYV. The CDR3, as DNA: TGTGCCAGCAGCATCTGCGGCAGGGTAACTATCTACGAGCAGTACGTC. J is TRBJ2-7 and V is TRBV21-1; whether TRBD2, the table's D call, matches the DNA was not checked. TRBV21-1 is a pseudogene locus. The CDR3 contains 16 residues.

This clonotype occurred a few times. J is TRBJ1-1 and V is TRBV7-9, with D possibly matching TRBD1 (5 bases). The V gene's germline CDR1 is SEHNR and CDR2 FQNEAQ (reference sequence). Trimming left V 4 bases short and J 8 bases short, with 14 bases between. CDR3 length equals 13 residues. The CDR3 sequence: CASSWGTAGEAFF. The CDR3 DNA reads as TGTGCCAGCAGCTGGGGTACGGCAGGGGAAGCTTTCTTT.

The chain links TRBV9 to TRBJ1-5; D gene unclear. The CDR3 covers 15 residues. V was cut by 3 bases and J by 5 bases, with 15 bases left in between. CDR1 and CDR2 from the germline V gene are SGDLS and YYNGEE. The CDR3 is CASSAGVPGDQPQHF. The DNA for the CDR3 is TGTGCCAGCAGCGCCGGAGTACCTGGGGATCAGCCCCAGCATTTT.

This clonotype was observed at least ten times. The J gene is TRBJ1-2, the V gene TRBV10-2; maybe TRBD1 (5 bases). V was cut by 0 bases and J by 4 bases, with 15 bases left in between. Germline V gives CDR1 WSHSY, CDR2 SAAADI. The CDR3 covers 16 residues. The CDR3: CASSESILTASYGYTF. The CDR3 DNA sequence: TGCGCCAGCAGTGAGTCCATTCTGACAGCCTCCTATGGCTACACCTTC.

V usage is TRBV4-2 and J usage is TRBJ2-1; 8 positions match TRBD2. V gave up 1 base and J gave up 1 base; unmatched junction bases: 9. In germline, CDR1 is LGHNA, CDR2 YNFKEQ. The CDR3 has 18 amino acids. The CDR3 sequence: CASSQGSSRLASYNEQFF. CDR3 DNA sequence: TGTGCCAGCAGCCAAGGTTCTTCGAGACTAGCGTCCTACAATGAGCAGTTCTTC.

There are a few counts of this clonotype. V usage is TRBV20-1 and J usage is TRBJ2-2; 11 bases match TRBD2. The trim removed 6 bases at V and 3 bases at J, leaving 6 bases unmatched. The length of the CDR3 is 15 residues. Germline-derived CDR1 and CDR2 are DFQATT and SNEGSKA (reference sequence). In DNA form, the CDR3 reads TGCAGTGCGGGGCGACTAGCGGGGTACACCGGGGAGCTGTTTTTT. Translated, it gives CSAGRLAGYTGELFF.